A selection of T cell receptor beta chains follows, all from one sample in a study of blood T cell repertoires in COVID-19. Produced via immunoSEQ multiplex PCR; TCRdb's table is partial and in-frame only. The sample holds fewer than 300,000 clones, around 82% seen once. The sample taken for sequencing was peripheral blood. Source of these receptors: a human donor in a cohort sampled during active COVID-19. The CDR3 runs from the conserved cysteine through the conserved F or W. Each record gives: V gene, clone size, D gene, J gene, CDR3 protein, CDR3 DNA. The D gene is left open where the match is weak. Some rows mark clone size as missing; the rest say once, few, many or name a class of expanded clone.

>TRBV15|.|TRBD2|TRBJ2-3
CATSGRRGGAGQDTQYF
TGTGCCACCAGCGGACGCCGCGGGGGGGCTGGACAAGATACGCAGTATTTT
>TRBV6-5|few|TRBD1|TRBJ1-1
CASSPTGVTEAFF
TGTGCCAGCAGTCCGACAGGGGTAACTGAAGCTTTCTTT
>TRBV6-5|once|.|TRBJ1-1
CASSPQGMNTEAFF
TGTGCCAGCAGTCCCCAGGGGATGAACACTGAAGCTTTCTTT
>TRBV19|.|TRBD2|TRBJ2-3
CASSPLAGGPTDTQYF
TGTGCCAGTAGTCCCCTAGCGGGGGGCCCTACAGATACGCAGTATTTT
>TRBV3-1/TRBV3-2|once|.|TRBJ2-3
CASSLSSGFTDTQYF
TGTGCCAGCAGCCTCTCTTCAGGCTTCACAGATACGCAGTATTTT
>TRBV5-5|.|TRBD1|TRBJ1-1
CASSTDPRTGSTEAFF
TGTGCCAGCAGCACGGACCCGAGGACAGGGTCGACCGAAGCTTTCTTT
>TRBV6-2/TRBV6-3|.|TRBD1|TRBJ1-2
CASSHLRPGQGGGYTF
TGTGCCAGCAGTCACCTACGTCCGGGACAGGGGGGAGGCTACACCTTC
>TRBV6-5|.|.|TRBJ1-1
CASSYLEEAFF
TGTGCCAGCAGTTACTTGGAGGAAGCTTTCTTT
>TRBV10-1|.|TRBD1|TRBJ1-1
CASSGGQGTIMNTEAFF
TGCGCCAGCAGTGGGGGACAGGGGACAATTATGAACACTGAAGCTTTCTTT
>TRBV29-1|.|.|TRBJ1-1
CSVEMGRGTEAFF
TGCAGCGTTGAGATGGGGAGGGGAACTGAAGCTTTCTTT
>TRBV13|once|.|TRBJ2-3
CASSKRELASTDTQYF
TGTGCCAGCAGCAAAAGGGAACTAGCTAGCACAGATACGCAGTATTTT
>TRBV24-1|few|.|TRBJ1-5
CATREGGNQPQHF
TGTGCCACCAGGGAGGGTGGCAATCAGCCCCAGCATTTT
>TRBV6-2/TRBV6-3|.|.|TRBJ2-1
CASSYGPYNEQFF
TGTGCCAGCAGTTACGGGCCGTACAATGAGCAGTTCTTC